Listed here is a single TCR beta chain. This table comes from immunoSEQ multiplex PCR, and its TCRdb copy is limited to in-frame clones, with some not included. The data show about 38,000 clones, nearly 95% seen once. The germline gives CDR1 MNHEY, CDR2 SVGAGI. This CDR3 is 16 amino acids long. Trimming removed 0 bases from V and 1 base from J, with 12 bases in between. This sample stems from a study of T cell changes during pregnancy in multiple sclerosis. This sequence was found in a female donor in good health, enrolled as a control in a pregnancy study. The source material was CD4+ T cells from peripheral blood mononuclear cells, sampled after pregnancy. V usage is TRBV6-5 and J usage is TRBJ2-5; D gene ambiguous. CDR3 region: CASSYSRQRSQETQYF. CDR3 nucleotides: TGTGCCAGCAGTTACTCAAGGCAGCGATCCCAAGAGACCCAGTACTTC.